The rows below give T cell receptor beta chains drawn from one sample of a study of CD8+CD57+ T cells in acquired aplastic anemia. TCRdb used MiXCR to reprocess the reads, holding one entry per CDR3 protein. The top ten hold 25% to 40% of the sample, which has about 150,000 distinct CDR3 sequences, 40% to 60% seen once. The sequenced sample consisted of sorted CD4+, CD8+, or CD8+CD57+ T cells (not recorded which) from PBMCs. All receptors derive from a human donor with aplastic anemia. CDR3s include the opening cysteine and the closing phenylalanine or tryptophan. The order of the fields is V gene, J gene, clone size, D gene, CDR3 protein, CDR3 DNA. The D gene is left open where the match is weak. Clone size is stated in some rows and not others, as once, few, many or a class when expanded.

TRBV6-9,TRBJ2-7,many,NA,CASSYLGSRSYEQYF,TGTGCCAGCAGTTATTTAGGCTCGCGCTCCTACGAGCAGTACTTC
TRBV2,TRBJ2-6,NA,NA,CASRSDRPSGANVLTF,TGTGCCAGCAGATCGGACAGACCTTCTGGGGCCAACGTCCTGACTTTC
TRBV7-3,TRBJ1-1,few,NA,CASSSGRNTEAFF,TGTGCCAGCAGCTCCGGACGGAACACTGAAGCTTTCTTT
TRBV7-9,TRBJ1-1,NA,NA,CAPSSFDHTEAFF,TGTGCCCCTAGCAGCTTCGACCACACTGAAGCTTTCTTT
TRBV10-3,TRBJ1-2,NA,TRBD1,CAIPAQGNYGYTF,TGTGCCATCCCAGCACAGGGGAACTATGGCTACACCTTC
TRBV7-2,TRBJ1-5,NA,NA,CASGEQGGNQPQHF,TGTGCCAGCGGGGAACAGGGTGGCAATCAGCCCCAGCATTTT
TRBV20-1,TRBJ2-7,many,TRBD1,CSAQTSDRESSYEQYF,TGCAGTGCCCAAACCTCTGACAGGGAGAGCTCCTACGAGCAGTACTTC
TRBV15,TRBJ2-7,NA,NA,CATSRVMTGGSYEQYF,TGTGCCACCAGCAGAGTGATGACGGGCGGCTCCTACGAGCAGTACTTC
TRBV29-1,TRBJ2-3,NA,NA,CSVEDQGDTQYF,TGCAGCGTTGAAGATCAAGGGGATACGCAGTATTTT
TRBV15,TRBJ2-7,few,NA,CATSAQSSYEQYF,TGTGCCACCAGCGCGCAGAGCTCCTACGAGCAGTACTTC
TRBV27,TRBJ2-5,NA,TRBD1,CASSPAGTGIQETQYF,TGTGCCAGCAGTCCGGCCGGGACAGGGATCCAAGAGACCCAGTACTTC
TRBV30,TRBJ2-1,few,NA,CAWSTSGPGEFF,TGTGCCTGGAGTACTTCCGGCCCCGGCGAGTTCTTC
TRBV11-2,TRBJ1-4,NA,NA,CASSSSWGEKLFF,TGTGCCAGCAGCTCTTCGTGGGGGGAGAAACTGTTTTTT
TRBV4-1,TRBJ2-3,many,NA,CASSQAEITSDTQYF,TGCGCCAGCAGCCAAGCCGAGATCACATCAGATACGCAGTATTTT
TRBV10-3,TRBJ2-7,few,NA,CAISESSGLEQYF,TGTGCCATCAGTGAGTCGTCGGGCCTCGAGCAGTACTTC
TRBV29-1,TRBJ2-1,many,TRBD2,CSGALAGGPSEQFF,TGCAGCGGGGCCCTTGCGGGAGGGCCCTCTGAGCAGTTCTTC
TRBV24-1,TRBJ1-5,NA,TRBD1,CATSDPTGELGQPQHF,TGTGCCACCAGTGATCCGACAGGGGAGCTCGGGCAGCCCCAGCATTTT
TRBV6-1,TRBJ1-1,many,NA,CASRVHKGAFF,TGTGCCAGCAGGGTCCATAAGGGGGCTTTCTTT
TRBV12-3/TRBV12-4,TRBJ2-5,many,NA,CASSWDRQETQYF,TGTGCCAGCAGTTGGGACCGACAAGAGACCCAGTACTTC
TRBV24-1,TRBJ1-6,NA,NA,CATSRGVNNSPLHF,TGTGCCACCAGTCGGGGGGTGAATAATTCACCCCTCCACTTT
TRBV2,TRBJ1-4,once,TRBD1,CASVRDRGQKLFF,TGTGCCAGCGTTAGGGACAGGGGCCAAAAACTGTTTTTT
TRBV20-1,TRBJ2-7,NA,NA,CSARDPGSDEQYF,TGCAGTGCTAGAGATCCCGGTTCCGACGAGCAGTACTTC
TRBV6-5,TRBJ1-2,many,NA,CASSWGIGYTF,TGTGCCAGCAGTTGGGGAATAGGCTACACCTTC
TRBV7-6,TRBJ1-3,NA,TRBD1,CASSLGTDPNTIYF,TGTGCCAGCAGTTTAGGGACAGATCCAAACACCATATATTTT
TRBV10-2,TRBJ2-6,NA,NA,CASRFTLLSSGANVLTF,TGCGCCAGCAGGTTTACCCTTCTAAGCTCTGGGGCCAACGTCCTGACTTTC
TRBV13,TRBJ2-1,NA,NA,CASSLEGESSYNEQFF,TGTGCCAGCAGCTTAGAGGGTGAGAGCTCCTACAATGAGCAGTTCTTC
TRBV19,TRBJ2-7,NA,NA,CASRFAQGRTYEQYF,TGTGCCAGTAGATTTGCCCAGGGCAGGACCTACGAGCAGTACTTC
TRBV15,TRBJ2-4,NA,TRBD1,CATSRGQGLGSAKNIQYF,TGTGCCACCAGCAGGGGACAGGGTCTTGGTTCAGCCAAAAACATTCAGTACTTC
TRBV11-2,TRBJ2-7,NA,NA,CASSLGAGTGRSYEQYF,TGTGCCAGCAGCTTAGGAGCCGGGACGGGACGCTCCTACGAGCAGTACTTC
TRBV15,TRBJ2-1,NA,NA,CATSREAQGSYNEQFF,TGTGCCACCAGCAGAGAAGCACAAGGATCCTACAATGAGCAGTTCTTC
TRBV4-1,TRBJ2-3,NA,TRBD2,CASSPSGGTAADTQYF,TGCGCCAGCAGCCCTAGCGGGGGGACGGCGGCAGATACGCAGTATTTT
TRBV6-5,TRBJ2-3,many,NA,CASSSLGHSDTQYF,TGTGCCAGCAGTTCCCTGGGACATTCAGATACGCAGTATTTT
TRBV7-8,TRBJ2-7,NA,NA,CASSFRGSSSYEQYF,TGTGCCAGCAGCTTCCGGGGGAGTAGCTCCTACGAGCAGTACTTC
TRBV9,TRBJ1-5,many,TRBD1,CASSVSTGGNQPQHF,TGTGCCAGCAGCGTATCAACAGGGGGAAATCAGCCCCAGCATTTT
TRBV12-3/TRBV12-4,TRBJ2-5,NA,NA,CASSFSETQYF,TGTGCCAGCAGTTTTTCGGAGACCCAGTACTTC
TRBV9,TRBJ2-1,NA,TRBD2,CASSVRTSGGADNEQFF,TGTGCCAGCAGCGTTCGGACTAGCGGGGGGGCAGACAATGAGCAGTTCTTC
TRBV5-8,TRBJ1-2,many,TRBD1,CASSDRGAVYGYTF,TGTGCCAGCAGTGACAGGGGTGCGGTCTATGGCTACACCTTC
TRBV20-1,TRBJ2-3,NA,TRBD1,CSANRGLGTDTQYF,TGCAGTGCAAACAGGGGGTTGGGCACAGATACGCAGTATTTT
TRBV10-3,TRBJ2-1,many,NA,CAISEGGPGQPYNEQFF,TGTGCCATCAGTGAGGGTGGCCCCGGACAGCCCTACAATGAGCAGTTCTTC
TRBV7-6,TRBJ2-5,many,TRBD1,CASTLGGETQYF,TGTGCCAGCACCCTAGGGGGCGAGACCCAGTACTTC
TRBV3-1,TRBJ2-4,NA,NA,CASHNPGESNLQYF,TGTGCCAGCCACAATCCGGGAGAATCAAACCTTCAGTACTTC
TRBV12-3/TRBV12-4,TRBJ1-4,many,NA,CASLQGGEDQEKLFF,TGTGCCAGCCTACAGGGAGGCGAGGACCAAGAAAAACTGTTTTTT
TRBV30,TRBJ2-5,many,TRBD1,CAWSPGTGYETQYF,TGTGCCTGGAGTCCCGGGACAGGGTATGAGACCCAGTACTTC
TRBV2,TRBJ2-3,many,TRBD2,CASSGGVAGWADTQYF,TGTGCCAGCAGTGGGGGGGTAGCGGGATGGGCAGATACGCAGTATTTT
TRBV10-3,TRBJ2-7,many,TRBD1,CAISGGDRAVYEQYF,TGTGCCATCAGTGGTGGGGACAGGGCGGTCTACGAGCAGTACTTC
TRBV7-2,TRBJ2-3,NA,TRBD2,CASSLGSGSTQYF,TGTGCCAGCAGCTTAGGGAGCGGGAGCACGCAGTATTTT
TRBV19,TRBJ2-2,NA,NA,CASSSTGSVTGELFF,TGTGCCAGTAGTAGTACAGGGAGTGTGACCGGGGAGCTGTTTTTT
TRBV4-2,TRBJ2-7,NA,NA,CASSKGRGGRNERYF,TGTGCCAGCAGCAAAGGAAGGGGGGGCCGCAACGAGCGGTACTTC
TRBV12-3/TRBV12-4,TRBJ2-5,NA,TRBD1,CASSLADRALETQYF,TGTGCCAGCAGTTTAGCCGACAGGGCCTTAGAGACCCAGTACTTC
TRBV7-2,TRBJ1-1,NA,TRBD1,CASTERQGTEAFF,TGTGCCAGCACCGAACGACAGGGGACTGAAGCTTTCTTT
TRBV25-1,TRBJ1-5,NA,NA,CASSAVRTNSNQPQHF,TGTGCCAGCAGTGCCGTCCGGACAAATAGCAATCAGCCCCAGCATTTT
TRBV2,TRBJ2-2,NA,NA,CASSEGNTGELFF,TGTGCCAGCAGTGAAGGGAACACCGGGGAGCTGTTTTTT
TRBV20-1,TRBJ2-7,NA,TRBD2,CRGGASGPIYEQYF,TGCAGGGGGGGGGCTAGCGGGCCTATCTACGAGCAGTACTTC
TRBV5-1,TRBJ2-5,NA,NA,CASSWGAAETQYF,TGCGCCAGCAGTTGGGGGGCGGCAGAGACCCAGTACTTC
TRBV27,TRBJ2-7,many,TRBD1,CASSWGQGAYEQYF,TGTGCCAGCAGTTGGGGACAGGGGGCATACGAGCAGTACTTC
TRBV7-9,TRBJ2-7,many,NA,CASSAMKGPSYEQYF,TGTGCCAGCAGCGCCATGAAAGGGCCCTCCTACGAGCAGTACTTC